This TCR beta chain was sequenced during a study of blood T cell repertoires in COVID-19 (dated by TCRdb to the early 2020s). In terms of the full investigation: Collaborator samples came from the United States, Italy and Spain and covered acute and convalescent phases of COVID-19. The prospective study material was composed of cDNA or gDNA derived from T cells, B-cell-depleted T cells, or PBMCs. The dataset comprised deeply sampled blood TCRbeta repertoires from subjects exposed to, actively infected with, or recovered from COVID-19. The repertoires were made available in a free public database intended to serve as a resource for research on the immune response to SARS-CoV-2. The samples were drawn from the first 160 participants of the ongoing ImmuneRACE study and from some 1,300 subjects provided by 6 global collaborators. A de-identified subject ID, COVID-19 status, age in years and sex were almost always included in the sample metadata. Where available, HLA class I and class II types were obtained from metadata supplied by the sample provider rather than from assay-based typing. Study-level results and caveats: The quantity of clinical and demographic metadata differed by source and by participant and was supplied without curation.

The immunoSEQ Assay, a bias-controlled multiplex PCR, was used to amplify TCRbeta CDR3 regions from genomic DNA. In the authors' own workflow: The number of nucleated cells in each sample was estimated from the amplification of reference gene primers within the assay. To quantify the absolute abundance of each unique TCRbeta CDR3 rearrangement, sequence reads were collapsed and filtered. For each sample, productive Simpson clonality was calculated as the square root of Simpson's diversity index across productive rearrangements. The clones in this table, taken by TCRdb from immuneACCESS, are in-frame only. Not every clone is retained; where verified, under half of the shortfall comes from an unresolved V gene, and the cause of the rest is unknown. That table gives V, J and clone size, and the DNA gave D and trimming. Recorded for this sample are 30,000 to 45,000 clones; approximately 78% of them occurred a single time. The top ten clonotypes cover about 35% of the sample.

Each collaborating institution followed its own protocols to collect whole blood in K2EDTA tubes. For TCRbeta analysis, collaborators shipped samples in one of three forms: frozen whole blood, isolated PBMCs, or DNA extracted from either of those sample types. This clone has only one observation. Its antigen remains undetermined. No much larger clone is present one base from it, and per-base qualities are unavailable. CDR1 and CDR2 (SNHLY, FYNNEI) derive from the germline V gene. From its cysteine to its phenylalanine, the CDR3 spans 18 amino acids. CDR3 DNA is the only sequence kept; it has 54 bases, read in frame from the first base. V loses 4 bases at its end and J loses 1 base; junction bases beyond the gene matches: 8.

The origin of this receptor is a man in his 60s with acute or convalescent COVID-19. Material: peripheral blood. The chain couples TRBV2 to TRBJ2-1; 12 central bases correspond to TRBD2. The nucleotide sequence is given as TGTGCCAGCAGTGGGACTAGCGGGACCCCGGTTTCCTACAATGAGCAGTTCTTC. This translates into CASSGTSGTPVSYNEQFF.